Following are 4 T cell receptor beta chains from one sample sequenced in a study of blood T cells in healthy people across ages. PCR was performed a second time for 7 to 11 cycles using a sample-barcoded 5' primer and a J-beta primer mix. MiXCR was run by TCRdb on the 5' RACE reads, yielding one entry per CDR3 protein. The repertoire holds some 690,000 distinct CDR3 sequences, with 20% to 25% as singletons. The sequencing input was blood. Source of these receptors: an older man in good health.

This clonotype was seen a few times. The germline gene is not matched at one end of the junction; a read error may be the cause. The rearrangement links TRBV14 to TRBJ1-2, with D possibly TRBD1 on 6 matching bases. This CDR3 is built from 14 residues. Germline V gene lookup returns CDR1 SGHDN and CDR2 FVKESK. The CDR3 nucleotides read TGTGCCAGCAGTCGTGGGGGCAGGAACTATGGCTATACCTTC. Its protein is CASSRGGRNYGYTF.

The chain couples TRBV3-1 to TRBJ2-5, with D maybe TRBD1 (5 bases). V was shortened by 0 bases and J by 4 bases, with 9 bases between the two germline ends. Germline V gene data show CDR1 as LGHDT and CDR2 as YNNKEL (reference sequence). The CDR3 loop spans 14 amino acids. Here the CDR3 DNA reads TGTGCCAGCAGCCAAGAGGGGCGGCCAGAGACCCAGTACTTC. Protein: CASSQEGRPETQYF.

DNA of the CDR3: TGCGCCAGCAGCTTGTGGTCTGGGACCGAGACCCAGTACTTC. Its protein product is CASSLWSGTETQYF. This sequence joins TRBV5-1 and TRBJ2-5; D tentatively reads TRBD1 or TRBD2 (5 bases each). V shed 1 base and J shed 5 bases, with 12 bases lying between them. The CDR3 length is 14 residues. In germline, CDR1 is SGHRS, CDR2 YFSETQ.

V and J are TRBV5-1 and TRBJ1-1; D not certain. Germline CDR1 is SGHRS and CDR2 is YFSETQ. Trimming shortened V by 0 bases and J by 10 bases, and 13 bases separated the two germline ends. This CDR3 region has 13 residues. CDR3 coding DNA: TGCGCCAGCAGCTTGGGTGGGGTATCGGGAGCTTTCTTT. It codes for CASSLGGVSGAFF.